This T cell receptor (beta chain) was sequenced for a study of PD-1 blockade in mismatch repair-deficient tumors. Across the study: All were previously treated, progressing patients with about a dozen mismatch repair-deficient cancer types.

The CDR3 loop spans 15 amino acids. Germline assignment: CDR1 MNHNY and CDR2 SVGAGI (reference sequence). Trimming removed 2 bases from V and 6 bases from J; junction bases left unmatched: 3. Mismatch repair deficiency was confirmed in all patients, by PCR or immunohistochemistry. Method: immunoSEQ multiplex PCR; TCRdb's copy keeps in-frame clones and lacks some. This table holds about 130,000 clones, approximately 91% found once. Concerning this clone: Its target is unknown.

Study outcomes and limitations: Tumor-resident clones, often undetectable pretreatment in blood, expanded then contracted after pembrolizumab.

The material sequenced was peripheral blood, taken 70 to 73 weeks after starting pembrolizumab. The V gene is TRBV6-6, the J gene TRBJ1-4; TRBD1 matches 10 bases. This receptor was taken from an adult with mismatch repair-deficient cancer. In DNA, the CDR3 is TGTGCCAGCAGTTACCTCGGGACAGGGGATGAAAAACTGTTTTTT. It yields the protein CASSYLGTGDEKLFF.